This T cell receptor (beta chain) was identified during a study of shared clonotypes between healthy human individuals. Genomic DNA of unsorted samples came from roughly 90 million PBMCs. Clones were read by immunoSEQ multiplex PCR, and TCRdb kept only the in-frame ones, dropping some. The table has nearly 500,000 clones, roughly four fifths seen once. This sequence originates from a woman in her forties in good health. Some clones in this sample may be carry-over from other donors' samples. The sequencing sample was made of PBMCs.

CDR3 in amino acids: CASSSEGSKTEAFF. In nucleotides, the CDR3 is TGTGCCAGTAGTAGTGAGGGTTCGAAGACTGAAGCTTTCTTT. The V gene is TRBV19, the J gene TRBJ1-1, with unresolved D. The CDR3 has 14 amino acids. Looked up from germline, CDR1 is LNHDA and CDR2 is SQIVND (reference sequence). Deletions cut 4 bases from V and 5 bases from J, with 14 bases between.